The 17 T cell receptor beta chains below come from one sample, sequenced in a study of human T cells and chemical hapten exposure. Specified time point: patch test 1, 2 weeks after DPC sensitization. This sample's treatment: therapeutic diphenylcyclopropenone sensitization with weekly scalp DPC. TCRdb re-called the RACE reads through MiXCR, storing one row per CDR3 protein. The profile shows 95,000 or so distinct CDR3 sequences, over 9.5% of them singletons. The sequenced sample was whole blood, obtained in connection with sensitization to the hapten diphenylcyclopropenone (DPC). These receptor sequences come from a middle-aged man with alopecia areata. Some clones in this sample may be carry-over from other donors' samples.

J is TRBJ1-1 and V is TRBV14; 8 nucleotides agree with TRBD1. The germline gives CDR1 SGHDN, CDR2 FVKESK. The CDR3 spans 14 residues. V lost 4 bases and J lost 4; bases outside the gene matches: 5. The CDR3, as DNA: TGTGCCAGCAGCCGAATGGACAGGGCCACTGAAGCTTTCTTT. Residues: CASSRMDRATEAFF.

This clonotype appeared many times. The V gene is TRBV25-1, the J gene TRBJ1-1; the D is unclear. The V gene's germline CDR1 is MGHDK and CDR2 SYGVNS. The CDR3 is 11 residues long. V dropped 4 bases and J dropped 7 bases, with 7 bases sitting between them. CDR3 region: CASSAGFEAFF. DNA for the CDR3: TGTGCCAGCAGTGCGGGTTTTGAAGCTTTCTTT. Variable domain in full (rest from reference TRBV25-1 and TRBJ1-1): EADIYQTPRYLVIGTGKKITLECSQTMGHDKMYWYQQDPGMELHLIHYSYGVNSTEKGDLSSESTVSRIRTEHFPLTLESARPSHTSQYLCASSAGFEAFFGQGTRLTVV.

Only a few counts were recorded for this clonotype. The chain recombines TRBV5-8 with TRBJ1-1; 9 bases are shared with TRBD1. After removal of 4 bases from V and 6 bases from J, the junction contained 13 bases not matched to a gene. Germline CDR1 and CDR2: SGHTS and YDEGEE. The CDR3 runs to 16 residues. CDR3 in DNA: TGTGCCAGCAGCCTTACAGGGGGCGAAGACGACGCTGAAGCTTTCTTT. As protein: CASSLTGGEDDAEAFF. The full variable domain, completed using reference TRBV5-8 and TRBJ1-1, is EAGVTQSPTHLIKTRGQQATLRCSPISGHTSVYWYQQALGLGLQFLLWYDEGEERNRGNFPPRFSGRQFPNYSSELNVNALELEDSALYLCASSLTGGEDDAEAFFGQGTRLTVV.

This chain connects TRBV29-1 to TRBJ2-4; D not certain. Germline V gene lookup returns CDR1 SQVTM and CDR2 ANQGSEA. Trimming cost V 7 bases and J 0 bases, with 13 bases left between them. The CDR3 sequence is 14 residues long. This CDR3 is CSAGDQVAKNIQYF. Written as DNA, the CDR3 is TGCAGCGCGGGTGACCAGGTAGCCAAAAACATTCAGTACTTC. Looking up the rest from reference TRBV29-1 and TRBJ2-4 gives the full variable domain: SAVISQKPSRDICQRGTSLTIQCQVDSQVTMMFWYRQQPGQSLTLIATANQGSEATYESGFVIDKFPISRPNLTFSTLTVSNMSPEDSSIYLCSAGDQVAKNIQYFGAGTRLSVL.

This chain uses TRBV7-2 with TRBJ2-5; possible D gene TRBD2, 6 bases. The germline CDR1 and CDR2 sequences are SGHTA and FQGNSA. CDR3 length equals 14 residues. Trimming took off 2 bases at V and 0 bases at J, with 7 bases between the two ends. Written as DNA, the CDR3 is TGTGCCAGCAGCTTACGGGGGTACCAAGAGACCCAGTACTTC. Its translation: CASSLRGYQETQYF.

This clonotype was observed a handful of times. J is TRBJ2-6 and V is TRBV18; D possibly corresponds to TRBD1 (5 bases). Germline CDR1 KGHSH, CDR2 LQKENI. Trimming removed 8 bases at V and 0 bases at J, with 14 bases between. CDR3 length equals 16 residues. The chain's CDR3 is CASQLAGNSGANVLTF. In DNA, the CDR3 is TGTGCCAGCCAACTGGCAGGGAACTCTGGGGCCAACGTCCTGACTTTC.

This clonotype has at least ten counts. The CDR3 region is CASSSPTENTEAFF. The CDR3 nucleotides read TGTGCCAGCAGCTCCCCGACAGAGAACACTGAAGCTTTCTTT. The chain combines TRBV7-9 with TRBJ1-1, with D possibly being TRBD1 (5 bases). This CDR3 contains 14 residues. Germline V gives CDR1 SEHNR, CDR2 FQNEAQ (reference sequence). The V end was cut by 4 bases, the J end by 1 base, with 10 bases between. The complete variable domain, with remaining parts taken from reference TRBV7-9 and TRBJ1-1, reads DTGVSQNPRHKITKRGQNVTFRCDPISEHNRLYWYRQTLGQGPEFLTYFQNEAQLEKSRLLSDRFSAERPKGSFSTLEIQRTEQGDSAMYLCASSSPTENTEAFFGQGTRLTVV.

The V gene is TRBV6-6, the J gene TRBJ2-1; 9 bases line up with TRBD1. The J segment lost 10 bases and the V segment lost 7 bases, leaving 8 bases of the junction unmatched. The V gene's germline CDR1 is MNHNY and CDR2 SVGAGI (reference sequence). The CDR3 is 13 residues long. For the CDR3, the DNA is TGTGCCAGCAACCTCCGGGACAGGGACGAGCAGTTCTTC. Amino acid sequence: CASNLRDRDEQFF.

The CDR3 is CASSSTGREQYF. CDR3 in DNA: TGTGCCAGCAGCTCCACCGGTCGGGAGCAGTACTTC. J is TRBJ2-7 and V is TRBV7-2; D remains unclear. V was trimmed by 4 bases and J by 7 bases, leaving 11 bases between them. CDR3 length equals 12 residues. Germline CDR1 reads SGHTA; CDR2 reads FQGNSA.

Many counts were recorded for this clonotype. The chain joins TRBV11-1 to TRBJ1-6; a possible D gene is TRBD1 (5 bases). The CDR3 length is 17 residues. V lost 3 bases to trimming and J lost 0 bases, with 12 bases between them. Germline V gives CDR1 SGHAT, CDR2 FQDESV (reference sequence). This chain's CDR3 is CASSFDGARSYNSPLHF. CDR3 in DNA: TGTGCCAGCAGCTTCGATGGGGCCCGCTCCTATAATTCACCCCTCCACTTT.

The chain uses TRBV6-5 and TRBJ2-7; 9 bases are shared with TRBD2. The CDR3 has 14 residues. Germline values: CDR1 MNHEY, CDR2 SVGAGI. V lost 5 bases and J lost 4; bases outside the gene matches: 6. DNA for the CDR3: TGTGCCAGCAGTAACTACGCGGGAGGGTACGAGCAGTACTTC. Its translation is CASSNYAGGYEQYF.

This clonotype showed up many times. The J gene is TRBJ2-1, the V gene TRBV20-1; D is perhaps TRBD2 (7 bases). Germline values: CDR1 DFQATT, CDR2 SNEGSKA (reference sequence). With 3 bases removed from V and 4 bases from J, the gap between germline ends came to 19 bases. CDR3 length: 16 amino acids. The CDR3 reads CSASYGGGGPYNEQFF. The CDR3, as DNA: TGCAGTGCTAGCTACGGGGGCGGGGGCCCTTACAATGAGCAGTTCTTC.

This clonotype was detected only a few times. V is TRBV28 and J is TRBJ1-1, with a weak D call TRBD1 (5 bases). Germline lookup yields CDR1 MDHEN and CDR2 SYDVKM. There are 14 residues in the CDR3. V dropped 7 bases and J dropped 0 bases, with 12 bases sitting between them. The CDR3 sequence is CASIPGPLNTEAFF. CDR3 DNA sequence: TGTGCCAGCATCCCGGGGCCGCTGAACACTGAAGCTTTCTTT.

The sample holds a few counts of this clonotype. The V call is TRBV7-2, the J call TRBJ1-4, with 10 bases that match TRBD1. This CDR3 is built from 16 residues. Germline CDR1 is SGHTA and CDR2 is FQGNSA. V lost 3 bases to trimming and J lost 7 bases; unmatched junction nucleotides: 8. The CDR3 bases are TGTGCCAGCAGCTTGGGACAGGGGAGAGGCGGTGAAAAACTGTTTTTT. Residues: CASSLGQGRGGEKLFF.

This CDR3 reads CASSLGGGAHEQYF. The DNA for the CDR3 is TGTGCCAGCAGCTTAGGGGGAGGCGCCCACGAGCAGTACTTC. The V and J genes are TRBV7-2 and TRBJ2-7, with D perhaps TRBD2 (6 bases). This CDR3 is built from 14 residues. V shed 1 base and J shed 5 bases, with 12 bases lying between them. CDR1 SGHTA and CDR2 FQGNSA come from the germline V gene.

This sequence joins TRBV12-3 or TRBV12-4 and TRBJ2-7; the D gene is possibly TRBD2 (5 bases). The CDR3 loop spans 16 amino acids. Trimming took 1 base from V and 3 from J, leaving 16 bases between them. The CDR3: CASSLETPHGNYEQYV. CDR3 DNA sequence: TGTGCCAGCAGTTTAGAAACCCCTCACGGGAACTACGAGCAGTACGTC.

V and J are TRBV20-1 and TRBJ1-1, with D unresolved. Per the germline V gene, CDR1 is DFQATT and CDR2 is SNEGSKA (reference sequence). V was shortened by 3 bases and J by 10 bases, with 12 bases between the two germline ends. The CDR3 consists of 11 residues. CDR3 loop: CSASGPSVAFF. The CDR3, as DNA: TGCAGTGCTAGTGGTCCCAGTGTAGCTTTCTTT.